The following is a TCR beta chain sequence with its context. Original processing methods: Scientists estimated how many nucleated cells there were by amplifying reference gene primers. The protocol was immunoSEQ multiplex PCR, while the TCRdb copy is restricted to in-frame clones and leaves out a portion. Clone size and V and J calls were adopted from that table, with D and trimming inferred from the DNA. The table has about 150,000 clones, roughly 86% seen once. The source of the sample is a study of blood T cell repertoires in COVID-19. The overall study: The samples span acute and convalescent COVID-19 from the United States, Italy and Spain. The analysed material was cDNA or gDNA that came from T cells, B-cell-depleted T cells, or PBMCs.

In Seattle, patients joined the study during active infection and were tracked longitudinally. This sequence originates from a woman older than 75 with COVID-19, enrolled during active disease. The sample was peripheral blood.

The CDR3 loop reads CASSQSIDRGGPSPFSNQPQHF. The CDR3 coding sequence is TGCGCCAGCAGTCAATCTATAGACAGGGGGGGACCCTCCCCGTTTAGCAATCAGCCCCAGCATTTT. This rearrangement joins TRBV23-1 to TRBJ1-5; 9 bases line up with TRBD1. TRBV23-1 falls under the ORF class, with uncertain function. Trimming cost V 0 bases and J 0 bases; bases outside gene matches: 18. The CDR3 has 22 residues.